This T cell receptor beta chain was sequenced for a study of shared clonotypes between healthy human individuals (dated by TCRdb to 2020 to 2021). Some background on the complete study: The cohort comprised a couple of women and a few men aged 18 to 49 years. Each donor's leukapheresis produced roughly between about 0.8 and 8.9 billion PBMCs. The study deeply sequenced blood TCR repertoires of five healthy adults to estimate repertoire size and the extent of clonotype sharing between individuals. Libraries were prepared and TCR repertoires were sequenced by different laboratories using diverse techniques, in order to increase sequencing depth and limit assay-specific biases. For each donor, CD4 naive and CD4 memory were each run on three plates, CD8 naive on two plates, and CD8 memory on one plate. Study-wide conclusions, independent of this receptor: Pairwise subsampling led to the expectation that sequencing depth would affect the degree of clonotype sharing among donors. Across a few donors, 5% to 6% of naive CD4, roughly 3.4% of naive CD8, 2% to 2.5% of memory CD4, and under 0.45% of memory CD8 clonotypes were shared. Even with the large sequencing depth, rarefaction of the sorted-subset datasets indicated that sequencing was incomplete. Estimated clonotype richness was generally larger for naive than for memory subsets. Sampling was restricted to blood, and TCR repertoires in tissue are likely to differ from TCR repertoires in blood. Compared with non-shared clonotypes, clonotypes shared by all four sorted-subset donors had higher generation probabilities. The genetic and exposure-history diversity represented was limited by the small number of donors.

This clone came up once. Its antigen target is currently unknown. No qualities accompany the bases; no much larger clone lies one base away. Using the deep immunoSEQ assay, multiplex PCR amplified TCR CDR3 regions from genomic DNA. For each cell subset, the extracted genomic DNA was distributed evenly across all wells of several immunoSEQ 96-well plates, and each plate served as one replicate. For sorted subsets, each replicate PCR was loaded with roughly 190 ng genomic DNA, equivalent to 32,000 or so T cell genomes. Purified libraries were quantified with a Qubit 3.0 fluorometer, sized on a Bioanalyzer 2100, and re-quantified with the KAPA Library Quantification kit. Each immunoSEQ 96-well plate was sequenced on its own single-read 150-cycle Illumina NextSeq 550 flow cell. The paper's data handling went like this. Because only junctional sequences without quality scores were contained in the immunoSEQ output, filtering matching that applied to full-length reads could not be performed. To assign V/J genes and CDR3, sequences were annotated against IMGT germline references using PyIR, a Python wrapper for IgBLAST v1.9. Any read was removed if the V/J assignment was weak (E-value above 1e-6), the CDR3 was missing, or the read contained stop codons, out-of-frame junctions, or ambiguous translated residues. V3J clonotypes were defined as sequences sharing an identical inferred V gene, J gene, and CDR3 amino acid sequence. Percentage overlap between repertoires was computed as shared unique clonotypes divided by the size of the smaller repertoire. Repertoire richness was assessed with RTK rarefaction, the Chao1 estimator, and Recon v2.1 estimates of unobserved clonotypes. Generation probabilities for all TCRbeta clonotypes obtained by the gDNA method from a handful of donors were computed using OLGA. TCRdb obtained this table from immuneACCESS and retained in-frame rearrangements with V and J assigned. These tables miss some clones; where compared with another copy, unresolved V genes account for less than half of the shortfall, and the remainder is unexplained. That table gives V, J and clone size, and the DNA gave D and trimming. The sample table records fewer than 1.4 million clones; 78% of these occur just once. Under 0.8% of the sample is in the top ten clones.

Donors were healthy HIV-negative adults with no recently reported acute infections or vaccinations. Every donor was a Caucasian adult living in Nashville, Tennessee, USA. Magnetic negative selection was used to enrich CD4+ T cells, after which naive cells were positively selected on CD45RA and the negative fraction became the memory subset. Blood was obtained by leukapheresis, after which PBMCs were separated by Ficoll-Histopaque density gradient centrifugation and cryopreserved in liquid nitrogen vapor phase. Analytical flow cytometry was used to check the purity and quantity of each magnetically sorted T cell population. Genomic DNA was isolated from each sorted fraction and quantified by UV absorbance on a Nanodrop 2000c. Taken from cysteine to phenylalanine, the CDR3 has 14 residues. Of all the DNA, just the CDR3 is kept, 42 bases in frame from base 1. V is pared back by 5 bases and J by 3 bases, with 10 bases lying between the germline termini. CDR1 and CDR2, per the germline V gene, are SGHAT and FQNNGV.

This clonotype was sampled from a man in his late teens or twenties in good health. Some clones in this sample may be carry-over from other donors' samples. The chain employs TRBV11-2 and TRBJ2-2; 5 matching bases give a weak D call of TRBD1. Sequencing was performed on memory CD4+ T cells from PBMCs. The cell subset or site label here, explained by the study, means: CD45RA-negative fraction. The DNA is as follows: TGTGCCAGCAGCCCCAGGGTCTACACCGGGGAGCTGTTTTTT. This sequence encodes CASSPRVYTGELFF.